The 25 T cell receptor beta chains reported below all come from one sample, sequenced in a study of T cells after yellow fever vaccination. Each CDR3 protein is one row after TCRdb ran MiXCR on the 5' RACE reads. The sample has 500,000 to 650,000 distinct CDR3 sequences, less than 20% seen once. The sequenced sample was PBMCs, obtained about 5 days after the first yellow fever vaccination. These receptors were obtained from a man aged 18 to 30 who received the YFV17D yellow fever vaccine.

In this sample, this clonotype turned up a few times. V usage is TRBV5-1 and J usage is TRBJ2-2; tentative D call: TRBD1 (6 bases). Deletions cut 7 bases from V and 4 bases from J, with 11 bases between. Germline V gene lookup returns CDR1 SGHRS and CDR2 YFSETQ. The CDR3 has 13 amino acids. CDR3 region: CASRPGATGELFF. The DNA of the CDR3 is TGCGCCAGCCGGCCAGGGGCCACCGGGGAGCTGTTTTTT.

This clonotype was observed a few times. The V call is TRBV6-2 or TRBV6-3, the J call TRBJ1-1; 8 nucleotides match TRBD1. CDR3 length: 15 residues. Germline V gene sequence: CDR1 MNHEY, CDR2 SVGEGT. J gave up 1 base and V 4 bases, and 5 bases lay outside the gene matches. The CDR3 DNA sequence: TGTGCCAGCAGTTTCCAAGACAGGGGGAACACTGAAGCTTTCTTT. It codes for CASSFQDRGNTEAFF.

The chain employs TRBV9 and TRBJ2-7; D gene ambiguous. CDR1 SGDLS and CDR2 YYNGEE come from the germline V gene. V was clipped by 4 bases and J by 2 bases, with 19 bases between them. The length of the CDR3 is 16 residues. The CDR3 coding sequence is TGTGCCAGCAGCCCCGATCCCGGCCTAGGGCCCTACGAGCAGTACTTC. This gives the protein CASSPDPGLGPYEQYF. Complete variable domain (other parts from reference TRBV9 and TRBJ2-7): DSGVTQTPKHLITATGQRVTLRCSPRSGDLSVYWYQQSLDQGLQFLIQYYNGEERAKGNILERFSAQQFPDLHSELNLSSLELGDSALYFCASSPDPGLGPYEQYFGPGTRLTVT.

The V and J genes are TRBV3-1 and TRBJ1-6; 7 bases line up with TRBD1. This CDR3 has 15 amino acids. Germline V lookup: CDR1 LGHDT, CDR2 YNNKEL (reference sequence). V trimming: 6 bases; J trimming: 5 bases; junction bases outside the gene matches: 7. CDR3 amino acids: CASSLGTDNNSPLHF. CDR3 coding DNA: TGTGCCAGCAGTCTCGGGACAGACAATAATTCACCCCTCCACTTT. The full variable domain, in which reference TRBV3-1 and TRBJ1-6 provide the parts outside the CDR3, is DTAVSQTPKYLVTQMGNDKSIKCEQNLGHDTMYWYKQDSKKFLKIMFSYNNKELIINETVPNRFSPKSPDKAHLNLHINSLELGDSAVYFCASSLGTDNNSPLHFGNGTRLTVT.

This clonotype was seen a handful of times. For the CDR3, the DNA is TGTGCCAGCAGTCTGGGGCTGGGACTAGCGGCCGAGCAGTACTTC. Protein sequence: CASSLGLGLAAEQYF. The chain combines TRBV12-3 or TRBV12-4 with TRBJ2-7, with TRBD2 identical over 11 bases. CDR3 length: 15 residues. V lost 5 bases to trimming and J lost 6 bases; unmatched junction nucleotides: 9.

The chain recombines TRBV4-1 with TRBJ1-1; possibly TRBD1 for D (6 bases). V lost 9 bases, J lost 3 bases, and 17 bases lay in between. Germline V gene sequence: CDR1 MGHRA, CDR2 YSYEKL. This CDR3 is built from 14 residues. This CDR3 reads CASRFARGDTEAFF. The CDR3 DNA is TGCGCCAGTAGGTTCGCCAGGGGTGACACTGAAGCTTTCTTT.

This clonotype appeared many times. The V gene is TRBV12-3 or TRBV12-4, the J gene TRBJ2-1; D uncertain. This CDR3 comprises 14 residues. Trimming took 1 base from V and 7 from J, leaving 11 bases between them. For the CDR3, the DNA is TGTGCCAGCAGTTTAGAGACTCCTGGGAATGAGCAGTTCTTC. Its translation is CASSLETPGNEQFF.

This chain connects TRBV6-5 to TRBJ1-5; D unresolved. The CDR3 has 15 residues. CDR1 and CDR2 (germline): MNHEY, SVGAGI. Trimming took 0 bases from V and 4 from J, leaving 10 bases between them. DNA for the CDR3: TGTGCCAGCAGTTACTCGAGTCGGAGAAATCAGCCCCAGCATTTT. It yields the protein CASSYSSRRNQPQHF.

In its sample, this clonotype was seen a few times. The rearrangement uses TRBV5-4 and TRBJ1-6, with TRBD1 as a possible D gene (6 bases). The ends were cut back, 1 base at V and 6 bases at J, with 14 bases in the middle. The germline V gene has CDR1 SGHNT and CDR2 YYREEE (reference sequence). This CDR3 region has 16 residues. CDR3 coding DNA: TGTGCCAGCAGCTTGAACAGGGCAACTACTAATTCACCCCTCCACTTT. It is translated as CASSLNRATTNSPLHF.

This clonotype has just a few counts. The chain couples TRBV29-1 to TRBJ1-4; unclear D gene. CDR1 and CDR2 (germline): SQVTM, ANQGSEA. Trimming stripped 7 bases from V and 8 bases from J, with 11 bases between. The CDR3 totals 11 residues. CDR3 DNA: TGCAGCGGCCACCATGGGGAAAAACTGTTTTTT. Its translation is CSGHHGEKLFF.

The chain uses TRBV28 and TRBJ1-2; D is ambiguous. The length of the CDR3 is 13 residues. In germline, CDR1 is MDHEN, CDR2 SYDVKM. Trimming stripped 6 bases from V and 7 bases from J, with 15 bases between. CDR3 region: CASSPPNARGYTF. The CDR3 DNA reads as TGTGCCAGCAGCCCCCCGAACGCTCGTGGCTACACCTTC.

The chain links TRBV5-6 to TRBJ1-2; D is perhaps TRBD1 (6 bases). V gave up 4 bases and J gave up 6 bases, with 19 bases separating them. The CDR3 spans 15 residues. Germline V lookup: CDR1 SGHDT, CDR2 YYEEEE. As DNA, the CDR3 is TGTGCCAGCAGCCTGCAGCTACAGGGAATGCATGGCTACACCTTC. Encoded protein: CASSLQLQGMHGYTF.

This clonotype came up many times. V and J are TRBV10-3 and TRBJ2-1, with D uncertain. Per germline, CDR1 ENHRY and CDR2 SYGVKD. The germline V and J ends were trimmed by 0 bases and 1 base, with 10 bases remaining between them. The CDR3 extends over 16 amino acids. The CDR3 DNA is TGTGCCATCAGTGAGTCGTTGGGGTCGTCCTACAATGAGCAGTTCTTC. As protein: CAISESLGSSYNEQFF.

Ten or more counts support this clonotype. The rearrangement links TRBV7-2 to TRBJ1-4; a possible D gene is TRBD1 (6 bases). The CDR3 runs to 14 residues. Germline loops: CDR1 SGHTA, CDR2 FQGNSA. CDR3 residues: CASTTGQRSEKLFF. The CDR3 coding sequence is TGTGCTAGTACAACGGGACAAAGGAGTGAAAAACTGTTTTTT.

J is TRBJ1-6 and V is TRBV28; D is ambiguous. Trimming removed 6 bases from V and 2 bases from J, with 8 bases in between. Germline assignment: CDR1 MDHEN and CDR2 SYDVKM. The CDR3 runs 14 residues. As DNA, the CDR3 is TGTGCCAGCAGCCCCGGGGCCTATAATTCACCCCTCCACTTT. Its translation is CASSPGAYNSPLHF.

This clonotype was detected only a few times. The gene calls are TRBV4-1 and TRBJ1-4; TRBD1 is a possible D gene (5 bases). Germline lookup yields CDR1 MGHRA and CDR2 YSYEKL. The CDR3 sequence is 15 residues long. V was pared by 0 bases and J by 8 bases, with 13 bases between. The CDR3 DNA sequence: TGCGCCAGCAGCCAAGAGGGGCGCAGGGTCGAAAAACTGTTTTTT. Protein: CASSQEGRRVEKLFF.

The rearrangement uses TRBV29-1 and TRBJ2-5; 8 nucleotides line up with TRBD1. The CDR3 is 13 residues long. V was pared by 6 bases and J by 5 bases, with 8 bases of the junction left unmatched. Germline loops: CDR1 SQVTM, CDR2 ANQGSEA. CDR3 loop: CSVTGAYVETQYF. Here the CDR3 DNA reads TGCAGCGTGACAGGGGCGTACGTGGAGACCCAGTACTTC.

The chain is built from TRBV11-2 and TRBJ1-1, with D tentatively TRBD1 (5 bases). The germline V and J ends were trimmed by 0 bases and 3 bases, with 11 bases remaining between them. The CDR3 runs to 15 residues. Germline CDR1 and CDR2: SGHAT and FQNNGV. The CDR3 spells CASSLDGGTDTEAFF. The CDR3 DNA follows: TGTGCCAGCAGCTTAGATGGTGGGACGGACACTGAAGCTTTCTTT.

This clonotype has more than one count but fewer than ten. The chain uses TRBV5-1 and TRBJ2-2, with D tentatively TRBD1 (5 bases). V was trimmed by 6 bases and J by 4 bases, leaving 13 bases between them. The CDR3 spans 14 residues. CDR1 is SGHRS, CDR2 YFSETQ, per germline. As DNA, the CDR3 is TGCGCCAGCAAAGGGGCGGACGGCACCGGGGAGCTGTTTTTT. Translated: CASKGADGTGELFF.

V and J are TRBV5-4 and TRBJ2-1; no clear D. The CDR3 consists of 12 residues. V lost 0 bases, J lost 13 bases, and 11 bases lay in between. Germline CDR1 is SGHNT and CDR2 is YYREEE (reference sequence). CDR3 DNA: TGTGCCAGCAGCTTGGACAGCCCTTCCCAGTTCTTC. Translation gives CASSLDSPSQFF.

The chain carries TRBV4-3 and TRBJ2-5; TRBD1 aligns across 9 bases. Germline V lookup: CDR1 LGHNA, CDR2 YSLEER. The trim removed 0 bases at V and 5 bases at J, leaving 16 bases unmatched. The CDR3 runs 19 residues. The chain's CDR3 is CASSQEITLRQGGIETQYF. The DNA for the CDR3 is TGCGCCAGCAGCCAAGAAATCACGCTTCGACAGGGGGGGATTGAGACCCAGTACTTC.

J is TRBJ2-1 and V is TRBV12-3 or TRBV12-4, with TRBD2 matching 9 bases. This CDR3 is 20 amino acids long. V trimming: 3 bases; J trimming: 1 base; junction bases outside the gene matches: 16. CDR3 coding DNA: TGTGCCAGCAGTTTGCGGCGGGGGGGATTGAGGGTAAGGTCCTACAATGAGCAGTTCTTC. Protein product: CASSLRRGGLRVRSYNEQFF.

The rearrangement joins TRBV18 to TRBJ1-5; tentatively, D is TRBD1 (5 bases). Germline V gene lookup returns CDR1 KGHSH and CDR2 LQKENI. Between the trimmed V and J ends, which lost 4 bases and 5 bases, there was a span of 9 bases. This CDR3 comprises 13 residues. The CDR3 sequence: CASSRGEDQPQHF. In nucleotides, the CDR3 is TGTGCCAGCTCACGGGGGGAAGATCAGCCCCAGCATTTT.

V gene TRBV5-1 combines with J gene TRBJ2-4, with a possible D match to TRBD1 (6 bases). CDR1 is SGHRS and CDR2 is YFSETQ in the germline V gene. There are 15 residues in the CDR3. The V end lost 4 bases, the J end lost 5 bases, and 16 bases lay between the germline ends. In nucleotides, the CDR3 is TGCGCCAGCAGCGCCCCAACAGGGATCCAAAACATTCAGTACTTC. Protein sequence: CASSAPTGIQNIQYF.

This clonotype appeared a few times. V gene TRBV6-1 combines with J gene TRBJ2-2; D gene ambiguous. CDR1 is MNHNS, CDR2 SASEGT, per germline. This CDR3 region has 15 residues. V shed 6 bases and J shed 1 base, with 12 bases lying between them. The CDR3 DNA reads as TGTGCCAGCAGGCGGATGACCGTGAACACCGGGGAGCTGTTTTTT. Translated: CASRRMTVNTGELFF.